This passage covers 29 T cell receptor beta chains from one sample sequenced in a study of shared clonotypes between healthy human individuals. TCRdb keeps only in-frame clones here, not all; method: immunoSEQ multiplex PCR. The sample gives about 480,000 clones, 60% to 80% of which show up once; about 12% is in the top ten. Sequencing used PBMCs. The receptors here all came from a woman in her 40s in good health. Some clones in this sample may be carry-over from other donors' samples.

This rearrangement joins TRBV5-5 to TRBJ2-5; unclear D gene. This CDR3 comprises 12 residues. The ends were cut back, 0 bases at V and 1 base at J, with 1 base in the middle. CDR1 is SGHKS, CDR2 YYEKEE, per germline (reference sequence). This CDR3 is CASSLGQETQYF. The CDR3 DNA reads TGTGCCAGCAGCTTGGGCCAAGAGACCCAGTACTTC.

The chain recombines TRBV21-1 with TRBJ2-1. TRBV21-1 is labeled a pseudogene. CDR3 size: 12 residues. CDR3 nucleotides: TGTGCCAGCAGCAAAGCGGACGCCGAGCAGTTCTTC. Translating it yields CASSKADAEQFF.

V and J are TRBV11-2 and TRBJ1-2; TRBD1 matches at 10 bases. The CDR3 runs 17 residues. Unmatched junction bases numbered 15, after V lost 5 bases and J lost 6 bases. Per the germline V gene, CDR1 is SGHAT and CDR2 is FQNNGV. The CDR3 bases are TGTGCCAGCAGCGATTCGGGGACAGGGGTCAATAGTGATGGCTACACCTTC. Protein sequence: CASSDSGTGVNSDGYTF.

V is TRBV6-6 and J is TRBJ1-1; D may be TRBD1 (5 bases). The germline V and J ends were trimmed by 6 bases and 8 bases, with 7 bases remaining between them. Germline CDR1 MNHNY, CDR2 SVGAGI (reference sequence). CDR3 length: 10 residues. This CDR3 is CASSKGEAFF. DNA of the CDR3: TGTGCCAGCAGCAAGGGGGAAGCTTTCTTT.

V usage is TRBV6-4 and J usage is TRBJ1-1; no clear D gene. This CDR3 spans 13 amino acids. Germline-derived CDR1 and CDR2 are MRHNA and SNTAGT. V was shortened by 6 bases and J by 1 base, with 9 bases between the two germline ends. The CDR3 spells CASRAGENTEAFF. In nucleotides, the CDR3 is TGTGCCAGCAGAGCAGGCGAGAACACTGAAGCTTTCTTT.

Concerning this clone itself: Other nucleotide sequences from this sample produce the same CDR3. CDR3 sequence (DNA): TGTGCCAGCAGCTTGGGGGGAGGCAATCAGCCCCAGCATTTT. Translation: CASSLGGGNQPQHF. This chain connects TRBV5-4 to TRBJ1-5; no definite D call. CDR3 size: 14 residues. Per germline, CDR1 SGHNT and CDR2 YYREEE (reference sequence). Deletions cut 0 bases from V and 2 bases from J, with 6 bases between.

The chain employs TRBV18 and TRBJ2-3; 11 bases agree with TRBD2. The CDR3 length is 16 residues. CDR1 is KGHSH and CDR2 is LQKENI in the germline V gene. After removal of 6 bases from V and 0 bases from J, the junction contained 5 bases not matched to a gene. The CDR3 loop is CASSPWTSGSTDTQYF. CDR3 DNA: TGTGCCAGCTCCCCTTGGACTAGCGGGAGCACAGATACGCAGTATTTT.

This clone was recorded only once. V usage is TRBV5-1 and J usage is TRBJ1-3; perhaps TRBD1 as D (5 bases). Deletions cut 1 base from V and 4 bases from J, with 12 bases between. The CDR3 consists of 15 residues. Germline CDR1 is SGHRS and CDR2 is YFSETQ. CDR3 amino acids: CASSLTGVAGNTIYF. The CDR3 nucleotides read TGCGCCAGCAGCTTGACAGGAGTCGCGGGAAACACCATATATTTT.

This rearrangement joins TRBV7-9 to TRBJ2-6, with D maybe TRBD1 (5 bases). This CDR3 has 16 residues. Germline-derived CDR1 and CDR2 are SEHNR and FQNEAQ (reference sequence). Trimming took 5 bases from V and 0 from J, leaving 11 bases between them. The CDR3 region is CASSLPRVSGANVLTF. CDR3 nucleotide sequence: TGTGCCAGCAGCCTCCCCAGGGTCTCTGGGGCCAACGTCCTGACTTTC.

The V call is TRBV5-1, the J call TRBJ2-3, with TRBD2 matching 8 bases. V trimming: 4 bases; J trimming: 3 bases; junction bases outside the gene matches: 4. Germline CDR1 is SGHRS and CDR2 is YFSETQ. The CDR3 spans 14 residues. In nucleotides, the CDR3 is TGCGCCAGCAGCACATTAGCGGGAACAGATACGCAGTATTTT. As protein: CASSTLAGTDTQYF.

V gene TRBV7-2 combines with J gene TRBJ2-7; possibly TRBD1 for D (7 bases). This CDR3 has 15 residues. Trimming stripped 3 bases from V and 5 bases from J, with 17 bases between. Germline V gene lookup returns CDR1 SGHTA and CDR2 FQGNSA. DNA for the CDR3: TGTGCCAGCAGCTTGTTTGGAGGGGGCATTAACGAGCAGTACTTC. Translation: CASSLFGGGINEQYF.

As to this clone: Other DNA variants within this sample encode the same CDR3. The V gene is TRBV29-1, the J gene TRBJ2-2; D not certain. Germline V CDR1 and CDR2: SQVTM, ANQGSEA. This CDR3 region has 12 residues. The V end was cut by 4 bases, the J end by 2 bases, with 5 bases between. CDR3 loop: CSVGGNTGELFF. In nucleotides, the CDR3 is TGCAGCGTTGGCGGAAACACCGGGGAGCTGTTTTTT.

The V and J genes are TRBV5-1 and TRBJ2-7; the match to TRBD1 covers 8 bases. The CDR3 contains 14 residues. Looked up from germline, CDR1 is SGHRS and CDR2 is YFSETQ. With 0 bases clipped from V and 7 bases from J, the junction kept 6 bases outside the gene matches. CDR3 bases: TGCGCCAGCAGCTTGGGGGTCAGGGGGCAGGAGCAGTACTTC. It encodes CASSLGVRGQEQYF.

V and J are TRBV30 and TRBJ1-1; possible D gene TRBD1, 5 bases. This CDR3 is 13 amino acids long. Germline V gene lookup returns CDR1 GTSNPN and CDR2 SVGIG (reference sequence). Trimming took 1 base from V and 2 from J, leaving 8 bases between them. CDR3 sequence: CAWSGGVNTEAFF. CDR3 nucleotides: TGTGCCTGGAGTGGGGGGGTCAACACTGAAGCTTTCTTT.

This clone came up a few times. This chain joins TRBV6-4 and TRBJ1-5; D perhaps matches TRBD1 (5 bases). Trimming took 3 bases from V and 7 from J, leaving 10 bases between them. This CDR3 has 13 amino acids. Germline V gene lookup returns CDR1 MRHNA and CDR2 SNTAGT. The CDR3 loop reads CASSEFRDQPQHF. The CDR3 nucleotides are TGTGCCAGCAGTGAGTTCAGGGACCAGCCCCAGCATTTT.

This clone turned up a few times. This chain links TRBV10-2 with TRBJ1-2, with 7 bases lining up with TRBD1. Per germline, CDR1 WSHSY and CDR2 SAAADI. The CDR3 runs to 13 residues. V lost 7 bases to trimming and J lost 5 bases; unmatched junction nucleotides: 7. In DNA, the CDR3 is TGCGCCAGCACAAGGGCAGGGGGGTATGGCTACACCTTC. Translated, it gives CASTRAGGYGYTF.

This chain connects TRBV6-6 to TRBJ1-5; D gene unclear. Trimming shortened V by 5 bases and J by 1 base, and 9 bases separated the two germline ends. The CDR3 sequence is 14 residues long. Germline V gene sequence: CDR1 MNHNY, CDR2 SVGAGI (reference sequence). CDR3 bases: TGTGCCAGCAGTCCGAGACCCAGCAATCAGCCCCAGCATTTT. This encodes CASSPRPSNQPQHF.

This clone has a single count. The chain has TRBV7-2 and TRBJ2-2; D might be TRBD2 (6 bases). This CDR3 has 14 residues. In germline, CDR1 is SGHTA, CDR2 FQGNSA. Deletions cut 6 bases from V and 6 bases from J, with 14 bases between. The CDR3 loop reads CASRGDWFSGELFF. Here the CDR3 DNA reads TGTGCCAGCAGAGGGGACTGGTTTTCCGGGGAGCTGTTTTTT.

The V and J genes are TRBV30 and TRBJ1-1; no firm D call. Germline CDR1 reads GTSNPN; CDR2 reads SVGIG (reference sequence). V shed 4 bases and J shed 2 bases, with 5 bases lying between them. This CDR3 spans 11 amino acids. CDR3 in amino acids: CAWMSNTEAFF. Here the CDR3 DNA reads TGTGCCTGGATGTCAAACACTGAAGCTTTCTTT. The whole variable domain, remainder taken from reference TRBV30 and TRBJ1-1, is SQTIHQWPATLVQPVGSPLSLECTVEGTSNPNLYWYRQAAGRGLQLLFYSVGIGQISSEVPQNLSASRPQDRQFILSSKKLLLSDSGFYLCAWMSNTEAFFGQGTRLTVV.

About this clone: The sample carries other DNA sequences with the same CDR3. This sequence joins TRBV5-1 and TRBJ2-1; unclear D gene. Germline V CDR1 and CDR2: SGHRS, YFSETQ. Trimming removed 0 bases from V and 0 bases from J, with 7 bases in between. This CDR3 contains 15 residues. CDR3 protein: CASSLGGSSYNEQFF. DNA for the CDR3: TGCGCCAGCAGCTTGGGAGGAAGCTCCTACAATGAGCAGTTCTTC.

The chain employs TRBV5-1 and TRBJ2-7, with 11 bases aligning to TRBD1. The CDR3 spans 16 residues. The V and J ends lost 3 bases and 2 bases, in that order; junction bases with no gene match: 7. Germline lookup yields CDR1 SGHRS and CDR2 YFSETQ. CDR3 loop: CASSSEPGQGAYEQYF. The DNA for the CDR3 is TGCGCCAGCAGCTCAGAACCGGGACAGGGGGCCTACGAGCAGTACTTC.

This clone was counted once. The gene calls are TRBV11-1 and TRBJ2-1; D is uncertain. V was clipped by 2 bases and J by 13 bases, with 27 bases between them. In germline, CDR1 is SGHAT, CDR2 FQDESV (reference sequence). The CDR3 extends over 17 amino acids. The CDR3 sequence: CASSLKNSGGHSKSQFF. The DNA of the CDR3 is TGTGCCAGCAGCTTAAAGAACTCCGGTGGGCACTCGAAGTCTCAGTTCTTC.

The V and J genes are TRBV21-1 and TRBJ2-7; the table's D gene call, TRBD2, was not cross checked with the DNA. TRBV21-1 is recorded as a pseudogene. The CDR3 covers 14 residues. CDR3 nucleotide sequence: TGTGCCAGCAGCAAAGGGCGGGGGACCTACGAGCAGTACTTC. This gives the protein CASSKGRGTYEQYF.

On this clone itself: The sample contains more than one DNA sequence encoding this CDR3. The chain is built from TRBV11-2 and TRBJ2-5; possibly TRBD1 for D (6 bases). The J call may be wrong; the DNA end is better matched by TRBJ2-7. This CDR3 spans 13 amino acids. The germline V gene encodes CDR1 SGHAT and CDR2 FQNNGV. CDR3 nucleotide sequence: TGTGCCAGCAGCCTACAGGGTTCCTACGAGCAGTACTTC. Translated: CASSLQGSYEQYF.

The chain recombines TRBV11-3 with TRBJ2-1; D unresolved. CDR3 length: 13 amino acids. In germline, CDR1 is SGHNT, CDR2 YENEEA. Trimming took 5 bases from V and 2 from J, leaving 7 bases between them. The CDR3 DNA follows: TGTGCCAGCAGCCCGGGCACCTACAATGAGCAGTTCTTC. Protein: CASSPGTYNEQFF.

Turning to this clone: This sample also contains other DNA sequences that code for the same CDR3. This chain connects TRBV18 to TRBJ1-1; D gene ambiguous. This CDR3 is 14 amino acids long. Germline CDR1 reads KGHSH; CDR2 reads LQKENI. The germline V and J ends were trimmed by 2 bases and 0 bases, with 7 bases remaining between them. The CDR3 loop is CASSPSGMNTEAFF. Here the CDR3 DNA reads TGTGCCAGCTCACCATCCGGAATGAACACTGAAGCTTTCTTT.

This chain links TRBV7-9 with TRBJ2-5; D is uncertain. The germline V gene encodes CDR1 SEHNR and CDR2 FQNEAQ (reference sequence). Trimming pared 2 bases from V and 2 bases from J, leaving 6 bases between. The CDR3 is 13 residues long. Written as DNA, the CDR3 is TGTGCCAGCAGCTTATACGATCAAGAGACCCAGTACTTC. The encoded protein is CASSLYDQETQYF. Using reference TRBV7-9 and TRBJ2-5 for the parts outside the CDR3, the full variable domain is DTGVSQNPRHKITKRGQNVTFRCDPISEHNRLYWYRQTLGQGPEFLTYFQNEAQLEKSRLLSDRFSAERPKGSFSTLEIQRTEQGDSAMYLCASSLYDQETQYFGPGTRLLVL.

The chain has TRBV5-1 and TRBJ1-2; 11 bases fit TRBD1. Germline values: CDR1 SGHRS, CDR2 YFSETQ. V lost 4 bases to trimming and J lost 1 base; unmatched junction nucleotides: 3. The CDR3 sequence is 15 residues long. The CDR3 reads CASSPGTGGNYGYTF. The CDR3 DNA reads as TGCGCCAGCAGCCCAGGGACAGGGGGTAACTATGGCTACACCTTC. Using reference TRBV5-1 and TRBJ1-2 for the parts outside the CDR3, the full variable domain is KAGVTQTPRYLIKTRGQQVTLSCSPISGHRSVSWYQQTPGQGLQFLFEYFSETQRNKGNFPGRFSGRQFSNSRSEMNVSTLELGDSALYLCASSPGTGGNYGYTFGSGTRLTVV.

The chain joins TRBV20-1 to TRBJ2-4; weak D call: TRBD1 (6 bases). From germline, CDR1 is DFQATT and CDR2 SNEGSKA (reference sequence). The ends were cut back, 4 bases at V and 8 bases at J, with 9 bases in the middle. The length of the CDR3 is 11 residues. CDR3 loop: CSANREHIQYF. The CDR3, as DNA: TGCAGTGCTAACAGGGAGCACATTCAGTACTTC.